The clone carrying this T cell receptor beta chain was recorded once. This record comes from a study of cytomegalovirus exposure and HLA in healthy donors. Germline loops: CDR1 SGHRS, CDR2 YFSETQ. The CDR3 has 12 amino acids. The V and J ends lost 0 bases and 7 bases respectively, with 6 bases between them. The primer mix had 60 Vbeta and 13 Jbeta primers. Study processing details: Later analysis identified tens of millions of unique TCR beta chains, 9 million to 13 million shared. Clones were read by immunoSEQ multiplex PCR, and TCRdb kept only the in-frame ones, dropping some. V and J calls and clone size are as listed in that table; D and trimming were resolved from the DNA. This table holds around 100,000 clones, approximately 64% found once.

The specimen sequenced was PBMCs. The clonotype was recovered from a woman in her fifties or sixties in good health and CMV-seronegative. The rearrangement joins TRBV5-1 to TRBJ2-3; D not resolved. DNA for the CDR3: TGCGCCAGCAGCTTGGACACCTATACGCAGTATTTT. This encodes CASSLDTYTQYF. The entire variable domain, with the rest obtained from reference TRBV5-1 and TRBJ2-3, is as follows: KAGVTQTPRYLIKTRGQQVTLSCSPISGHRSVSWYQQTPGQGLQFLFEYFSETQRNKGNFPGRFSGRQFSNSRSEMNVSTLELGDSALYLCASSLDTYTQYFGPGTRLTVL.